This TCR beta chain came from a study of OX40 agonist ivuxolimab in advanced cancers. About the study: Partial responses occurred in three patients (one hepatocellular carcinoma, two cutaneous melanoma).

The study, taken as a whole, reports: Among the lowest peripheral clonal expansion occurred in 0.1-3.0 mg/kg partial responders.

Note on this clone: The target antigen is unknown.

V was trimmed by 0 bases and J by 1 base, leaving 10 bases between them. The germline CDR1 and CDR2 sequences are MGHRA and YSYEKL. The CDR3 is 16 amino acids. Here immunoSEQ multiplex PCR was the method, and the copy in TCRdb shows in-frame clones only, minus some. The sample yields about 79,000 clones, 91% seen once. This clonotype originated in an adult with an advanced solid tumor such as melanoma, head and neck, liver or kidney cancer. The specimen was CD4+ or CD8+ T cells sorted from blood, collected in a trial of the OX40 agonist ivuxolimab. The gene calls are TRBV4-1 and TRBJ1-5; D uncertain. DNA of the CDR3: TGCGCCAGCAGCCAAGATGCGGGCGGGAGCAATCAGCCCCAGCATTTT. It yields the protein CASSQDAGGSNQPQHF.